This T cell receptor beta chain was sequenced for a study of blood T cells in healthy people across ages. Alongside a J-beta primer mix, a sample-barcoded 5' primer served in a second PCR lasting about 6 to 12 cycles. Via MiXCR, TCRdb re-called the 5' RACE reads, giving one row per CDR3 protein. Of more than 900,000 distinct CDR3 sequences detected, around 25% appear once; the ten largest clones hold less than 0.85%. V dropped 5 bases and J dropped 0 bases, with 15 bases sitting between them. The CDR3 has 16 residues. Germline-derived CDR1 and CDR2 are SGHRS and YFSETQ. This clonotype showed up just a few times. These data were likewise used in another study, on T cells of mothers and their children.

The chain is built from TRBV5-1 and TRBJ2-1; no clear D. The TCR sequence derives from a girl aged 2 to 10 in good health. The sample taken for sequencing was blood. CDR3 region: CASRSTRGDSYNEQFF. The CDR3 nucleotides are TGCGCCAGCAGGTCAACGCGCGGAGACTCCTACAATGAGCAGTTCTTC.